This T cell receptor beta chain was obtained from a study of human T cells and chemical hapten exposure. Study-level background: Researchers reported sensitizing a roughly 2 cm by roughly 2 cm upper inner arm skin site with 2% DPC.

Unique molecular identifiers were attached to individual cDNA molecules during library preparation. TCRdb reprocessed the RACE reads via MiXCR and lists one record per CDR3 protein. The sample consists of 35,000 to 45,000 distinct CDR3 sequences, around 9.3% of them appearing once. This sample's time point: patch test 2, 6 weeks after DPC sensitization. Treatment defined: therapeutic diphenylcyclopropenone sensitization with weekly scalp DPC. The CDR3 is 12 amino acids. V lost 0 bases and J 6 bases, leaving 5 bases between the germline ends. Germline V gene data show CDR1 as LGHDT and CDR2 as YNNKEL (reference sequence). This clonotype was counted many times.

This sequence was found in a woman in her forties with alopecia areata. Some clones in this sample may be carry-over from other donors' samples. The chain employs TRBV3-1 and TRBJ1-2; the D is unclear. The sequences come from whole blood, collected in connection with sensitization to the hapten diphenylcyclopropenone (DPC). For the CDR3, the DNA is TGTGCCAGCAGCCAAGATCCAAATGGCTACACCTTC. The encoded protein is CASSQDPNGYTF.